The 10 T cell receptor beta chains reported below all come from one sample, sequenced in a study of T cell repertoires in cytomegalovirus infection. TCRdb re-called the reads through MiXCR, storing one row per CDR3 protein. The sample has a few hundred thousand distinct CDR3 sequences; about a sixth are singletons. The specimen was CD8+ T cells from PBMCs. Receptors originate from a human donor in good health (CMV status not recorded). Some clones in this sample may be carry-over from other donors' samples.

This clonotype has at least ten counts. The rearrangement joins TRBV6-1 to TRBJ2-1; no firm D call. The CDR3 is made up of 13 amino acids. CDR1 and CDR2 from the germline V gene are MNHNS and SASEGT. The V end was cut by 7 bases, the J end by 4 bases, with 11 bases between. The CDR3 nucleotides are TGTGCCAGCATGGTGGCAGGATACAATGAGCAGTTCTTC. The encoded protein is CASMVAGYNEQFF.

The table lists this clonotype with a few counts. The chain joins TRBV28 to TRBJ1-1; D unclear. This CDR3 spans 15 amino acids. Germline-derived CDR1 and CDR2 are MDHEN and SYDVKM. Deletions cut 6 bases from V and 0 bases from J, with 14 bases between. The CDR3: CASSKDILMNTEAFF. CDR3 coding DNA: TGTGCCAGCAGCAAAGACATTTTAATGAACACTGAAGCTTTCTTT.

This clonotype was found many times. V usage is TRBV12-3 or TRBV12-4 and J usage is TRBJ2-1; D tentatively fits TRBD1 or TRBD2 (7 bases each). V was trimmed by 7 bases and J by 0 bases, leaving 13 bases between them. CDR3 length: 15 amino acids. CDR3 in amino acids: CASTRGGDSYNEQFF. The CDR3 DNA is TGTGCCAGCACCAGGGGGGGGGACTCCTACAATGAGCAGTTCTTC.

V gene TRBV4-3 combines with J gene TRBJ2-7; D is unresolved. The CDR3 extends over 15 amino acids. CDR1 and CDR2 (germline): LGHNA, YSLEER. V was pared by 1 base and J by 3 bases, with 13 bases between. CDR3 DNA: TGCGCCAGCAGCCAAGGGAGAGACCCCTTCTACGAGCAGTACTTC. Encoded protein: CASSQGRDPFYEQYF.

J is TRBJ1-6 and V is TRBV2; tentative D call: TRBD1 (6 bases). Germline V gene data show CDR1 as SNHLY and CDR2 as FYNNEI. The V and J ends lost 6 bases and 1 base respectively, with 7 bases between them. The CDR3 length is 14 residues. As DNA, the CDR3 is TGTGCCAGCAGGGACAGATCCTATAATTCACCCCTCCACTTT. Encoded protein: CASRDRSYNSPLHF.

J is TRBJ2-7 and V is TRBV6-5; TRBD2 aligns across 7 bases. This CDR3 spans 16 amino acids. The germline CDR1 and CDR2 sequences are MNHEY and SVGAGI. Unmatched junction bases numbered 7, after V lost 0 bases and J lost 2 bases. The CDR3 sequence: CASSYSGGTGPYEQYF. As DNA, the CDR3 is TGTGCCAGCAGTTACTCGGGGGGGACCGGCCCCTACGAGCAGTACTTC.

There are a few counts of this clonotype. The chain is built from TRBV12-3 or TRBV12-4 and TRBJ1-5, with TRBD1 matching 7 bases. Trimming removed 3 bases from V and 7 bases from J; junction bases left unmatched: 15. CDR3 length equals 17 residues. The CDR3 region is CASSFGGAGGFKQPQHF. The CDR3 DNA is TGTGCCAGCAGTTTTGGCGGGGCAGGGGGGTTCAAGCAGCCCCAGCATTTT.

This clonotype has a count of ten or more. J is TRBJ2-7 and V is TRBV12-3 or TRBV12-4, with 7 positions matching TRBD1. There are 14 residues in the CDR3. Germline trimming cut 3 bases from V and 2 bases from J; bases unmatched to any gene: 4. CDR3 coding DNA: TGTGCCAGCAGTTTCGGGACAGCGACCTACGAGCAGTACTTC. Translated: CASSFGTATYEQYF.

This chain links TRBV2 with TRBJ2-7, with D maybe TRBD2 (6 bases). The V gene lost 4 bases and the J gene lost 3 bases, with 19 bases spanning the gap. The CDR3 runs 16 residues. CDR1 is SNHLY, CDR2 FYNNEI, per germline. The CDR3 DNA sequence: TGTGCCAGCAGTGGCATCCCCCCACGGGGAGGCTACGAGCAGTACTTC. This sequence encodes CASSGIPPRGGYEQYF.

This clonotype came up many times. The chain joins TRBV7-9 to TRBJ1-1; no firm D call. This CDR3 comprises 12 residues. The V and J ends lost 6 bases and 2 bases respectively, with 7 bases between them. Germline V gene sequence: CDR1 SEHNR, CDR2 FQNEAQ (reference sequence). The CDR3: CASRSQNTEAFF. DNA of the CDR3: TGTGCCAGCAGGTCACAAAACACTGAAGCTTTCTTT.